The entry below gives a single T cell receptor beta chain sequence along with its context. Its antigen is unknown. This sample stems from a study of cytomegalovirus exposure and HLA in healthy donors. Study-wide points: Over 150 TCR beta chains were listed as cytomegalovirus-associated. According to reports, the classifier identified cytomegalovirus status with high specificity and sensitivity.

V lost 1 base and J lost 3; bases outside the gene matches: 3. The CDR3 runs 14 residues. Germline assignment: CDR1 SGHRS and CDR2 YFSETQ. PCR employed 60 Vbeta and 13 Jbeta primers. Sequencing was performed with immunoSEQ multiplex PCR; in TCRdb, only in-frame clones are kept and a portion is missing. The sample lists 150,000 to 200,000 clones; 77% were seen once. The V gene is TRBV5-1, the J gene TRBJ2-5; 7 bases fit TRBD2. Sequencing was done on a sample of PBMCs. This TCR came from a woman aged 55 to 70 in good health and CMV-seropositive. DNA for the CDR3: TGCGCCAGCAGCTTGATTCTAGCGGAAGAGACCCAGTACTTC. This codes for CASSLILAEETQYF.